The entry below gives a single TCR beta chain sequence along with its context. The antigen remains undetermined. This sample stems from a study of vaccination effects on CD4 cells after COVID-19. Study results and limitations: Convalescent patients were few in the study, and early post-infection timepoints were absent.

J gave up 4 bases and V 4 bases, and 9 bases lay outside the gene matches. Germline CDR1 reads SGDLS; CDR2 reads YYNGEE. This CDR3 contains 16 residues. Viral peptide pools were used in the ViraFEST assay to expand antigen-specific CD4+ T cells, and sequencing came afterward. Subsequent to 10 days of culture, CD4+ T cells were isolated. In the vaccine recipients, nucleocapsid antibodies were negative and there was no prior SARS-CoV-2 infection. This table comes from immunoSEQ multiplex PCR, and its TCRdb copy is limited to in-frame clones, with some not included. The sample has 35,000 to 55,000 clones; roughly 79% are singletons.

The sequencing here drew on CD4+ T cells from PBMCs cultured with SARS-CoV-2 spike peptides, taken before COVID-19 vaccination. The TCR originated in a human donor who received a COVID-19 vaccine. This chain uses TRBV9 with TRBJ2-3; TRBD2 agrees at 10 bases. The CDR3 here is CASSYSGTSAPDTQYF. In nucleotides, the CDR3 is TGTGCCAGCAGCTACTCCGGGACTAGCGCACCAGATACGCAGTATTTT.